The 29 T cell receptor beta chains listed next were all sequenced from one sample in a study of shared clonotypes between healthy human individuals. Using immunoSEQ multiplex PCR, the repertoire was profiled, and TCRdb retains in-frame clones only, with some absent. Among some 2,500,000 clones listed, around 92% were seen once. The sample comprised naive CD4+ T cells from PBMCs. Subset indicated: CD45RA+ positively selected. These receptors were taken from a man younger than 30 in good health. Some clones in this sample may be carry-over from other donors' samples.

The chain joins TRBV10-3 to TRBJ2-1; 13 nucleotides agree with TRBD2. The V segment lost 3 bases and the J segment 12 bases; nucleotides outside the gene matches: 5. CDR3 size: 14 residues. The V gene's germline CDR1 is ENHRY and CDR2 SYGVKD. The CDR3 spells CAISDTSGRASQFF. As DNA, the CDR3 is TGTGCCATCAGTGACACTAGCGGGAGGGCCTCGCAGTTCTTC.

V is TRBV5-1 and J is TRBJ2-7; 8 nucleotides agree with TRBD2. The CDR3 is made up of 15 amino acids. Germline values: CDR1 SGHRS, CDR2 YFSETQ. V was pared by 1 base and J by 6 bases, with 9 bases of the junction left unmatched. CDR3 amino acids: CASSLLPSGRSEQYF. CDR3 nucleotides: TGCGCCAGCAGCTTGTTACCCAGCGGGAGAAGCGAGCAGTACTTC.

The chain carries TRBV4-2 and TRBJ2-7; possibly TRBD1 for D (6 bases). Trimming pared 4 bases from V and 6 bases from J, leaving 22 bases between. The CDR3 extends over 16 amino acids. Germline CDR1 reads LGHNA; CDR2 reads YNFKEQ. Here the CDR3 reads CASSPLRGEDRVEQYF. The CDR3 nucleotides read TGTGCCAGCAGCCCTTTGCGCGGTGAGGACAGAGTCGAGCAGTACTTC.

This clone was seen only once. The gene calls are TRBV14 and TRBJ2-7, with D uncertain. The V end lost 3 bases, the J end lost 6 bases, and 12 bases lay between the germline ends. CDR1 SGHDN and CDR2 FVKESK come from the germline V gene. CDR3 length: 13 residues. The CDR3 nucleotides read TGTGCCAGCAGCCAGACCTTACCCCTCGAGCAGTACTTC. The encoded protein is CASSQTLPLEQYF.

The chain carries TRBV4-2 and TRBJ1-2; D not certain. Per germline, CDR1 LGHNA and CDR2 YNFKEQ. Trimming pared 0 bases from V and 2 bases from J, leaving 13 bases between. The CDR3 loop spans 16 amino acids. CDR3 sequence (DNA): TGTGCCAGCAGCCAAGATTGGGGTAGGGCGAACTATGGCTACACCTTC. Its translation is CASSQDWGRANYGYTF.

The rearrangement joins TRBV5-1 to TRBJ2-2; D tentatively fits TRBD1 or TRBD2 (5 bases each). Per the germline V gene, CDR1 is SGHRS and CDR2 is YFSETQ. The CDR3 loop spans 16 amino acids. V shed 4 bases and J shed 6 bases, with 19 bases lying between them. The CDR3 region has the DNA TGCGCCAGCAGCCCCCGGGGACCTACGGGCGCCGGGGAGCTGTTTTTT. It translates to CASSPRGPTGAGELFF. Complete variable domain (other parts from reference TRBV5-1 and TRBJ2-2): KAGVTQTPRYLIKTRGQQVTLSCSPISGHRSVSWYQQTPGQGLQFLFEYFSETQRNKGNFPGRFSGRQFSNSRSEMNVSTLELGDSALYLCASSPRGPTGAGELFFGEGSRLTVL.

The gene calls are TRBV7-2 and TRBJ2-7; a possible D gene is TRBD1 (6 bases). The CDR3 spans 13 residues. CDR1 and CDR2 (germline): SGHTA, FQGNSA. V was cut by 4 bases and J by 6 bases, with 13 bases left in between. CDR3 sequence: CASSYDRTSEQYF. CDR3 coding DNA: TGTGCCAGCAGCTACGACAGGACCTCCGAGCAGTACTTC.

This chain connects TRBV5-1 to TRBJ1-3; D is unclear. CDR3 size: 14 residues. Germline CDR1 is SGHRS and CDR2 is YFSETQ. The V gene lost 2 bases and the J gene lost 0 bases, with 6 bases spanning the gap. CDR3 nucleotides: TGCGCCAGCAGCTTCTACGGCTCTGGAAACACCATATATTTT. Protein product: CASSFYGSGNTIYF.

This chain links TRBV28 with TRBJ1-3; 12 bases fit TRBD1. Germline lookup yields CDR1 MDHEN and CDR2 SYDVKM. This CDR3 spans 14 amino acids. J gave up 5 bases and V 6 bases, and 2 bases lay outside the gene matches. CDR3 nucleotides: TGTGCCAGCAGCGGGACAGGGGGCCGAAACACCATATATTTT. This encodes CASSGTGGRNTIYF. Full variable domain (outside the CDR3, taken from reference TRBV28 and TRBJ1-3): DVKVTQSSRYLVKRTGEKVFLECVQDMDHENMFWYRQDPGLGLRLIYFSYDVKMKEKGDIPEGYSVSREKKERFSLILESASTNQTSMYLCASSGTGGRNTIYFGEGSWLTVV.

This rearrangement joins TRBV5-1 to TRBJ2-1; D is undetermined. The V gene lost 4 bases and the J gene lost 3 bases, with 17 bases spanning the gap. This CDR3 is built from 16 residues. The germline CDR1 and CDR2 sequences are SGHRS and YFSETQ. CDR3 DNA sequence: TGCGCCAGCAGCGGGTCCCTTGCGGTCCTCTACAATGAGCAGTTCTTC. This translates into CASSGSLAVLYNEQFF.

The chain is built from TRBV28 and TRBJ1-5, with a weak D call TRBD1 (6 bases). The CDR3 covers 12 residues. Germline V gives CDR1 MDHEN, CDR2 SYDVKM. V was trimmed by 8 bases and J by 16 bases, leaving 21 bases between them. CDR3 nucleotide sequence: TGTGCCAGCGCCTTTAATCTCTGGGACAACCATTTT. Its protein is CASAFNLWDNHF.

The chain links TRBV5-4 to TRBJ1-1; maybe TRBD1 (6 bases). Looked up from germline, CDR1 is SGHNT and CDR2 is YYREEE (reference sequence). The CDR3 is 14 residues long. V lost 3 bases and J 9 bases, leaving 18 bases between the germline ends. The CDR3 region is CASSWLQGSDQAFF. CDR3 DNA sequence: TGTGCCAGCAGCTGGCTACAGGGATCCGACCAAGCTTTCTTT.

This rearrangement joins TRBV27 to TRBJ2-7, with 11 bases identical to TRBD1. CDR1 and CDR2 from the germline V gene are MNHEY and SMNVEV (reference sequence). The CDR3 spans 19 residues. Unmatched junction bases numbered 17, after V lost 1 base and J lost 6 bases. The CDR3 loop reads CASSLFGRGRGTGGIEQYF. CDR3 nucleotides: TGTGCCAGCAGTTTATTTGGCCGCGGTAGGGGGACAGGGGGGATCGAGCAGTACTTC.

For the CDR3, the DNA is TGCGCCAGCGTTCAGGGAAATATGAACACTGAAGCTTTCTTT. This encodes CASVQGNMNTEAFF. The chain links TRBV10-2 to TRBJ1-1, with a tentative D call TRBD1 (5 bases). From germline, CDR1 is WSHSY and CDR2 SAAADI. V lost 8 bases and J lost 0, with 13 bases in between. The CDR3 contains 14 residues.

This clone has only one observation. The identical CDR3 is also encoded by other nucleotide sequences in the sample. The chain links TRBV5-1 to TRBJ1-3; TRBD1 might be the D (6 bases). Trimming shortened V by 4 bases and J by 2 bases, and 10 bases separated the two germline ends. Germline lookup yields CDR1 SGHRS and CDR2 YFSETQ. The CDR3 is 14 amino acids. The CDR3 DNA follows: TGCGCCAGCAGCCTCGGACAGACTGGAAACACCATATATTTT. It specifies CASSLGQTGNTIYF.

The chain combines TRBV5-1 with TRBJ2-3; weak D call: TRBD1 (6 bases). Trimming stripped 4 bases from V and 4 bases from J, with 19 bases between. Germline CDR1 is SGHRS and CDR2 is YFSETQ. The CDR3 has 16 residues. The CDR3 DNA reads TGCGCCAGCAGCCCGGGCCTAGGGGGTGAAGCAGATACGCAGTATTTT. It codes for CASSPGLGGEADTQYF. The full variable domain, in which reference TRBV5-1 and TRBJ2-3 provide the parts outside the CDR3, is KAGVTQTPRYLIKTRGQQVTLSCSPISGHRSVSWYQQTPGQGLQFLFEYFSETQRNKGNFPGRFSGRQFSNSRSEMNVSTLELGDSALYLCASSPGLGGEADTQYFGPGTRLTVL.

The rearrangement uses TRBV11-3 and TRBJ2-4; 12 bases align to TRBD1. This CDR3 has 15 amino acids. Germline V gene data show CDR1 as SGHNT and CDR2 as YENEEA. V lost 5 bases to trimming and J lost 7 bases; unmatched junction nucleotides: 6. CDR3 in amino acids: CASSPGQGAGNIQYF. CDR3 nucleotide sequence: TGTGCCAGCAGCCCGGGACAGGGGGCGGGGAACATTCAGTACTTC. The entire variable domain, with the rest obtained from reference TRBV11-3 and TRBJ2-4, is as follows: EAGVVQSPRYKIIEKKQPVAFWCNPISGHNTLYWYLQNLGQGPELLIRYENEEAVDDSQLPKDRFSAERLKGVDSTLKIQPAELGDSAVYLCASSPGQGAGNIQYFGAGTRLSVL.

The chain uses TRBV11-3 and TRBJ2-7, with a possible D match to TRBD2 (6 bases). Germline V gene data show CDR1 as SGHNT and CDR2 as YENEEA. V gave up 3 bases and J gave up 2 bases, with 11 bases separating them. CDR3 length: 14 residues. The CDR3 loop reads CASSFRTITYEQYF. For the CDR3, the DNA is TGTGCCAGCAGCTTCCGGACTATAACCTACGAGCAGTACTTC. Combining the CDR3 with reference TRBV11-3 and TRBJ2-7 gives the whole variable domain EAGVVQSPRYKIIEKKQPVAFWCNPISGHNTLYWYLQNLGQGPELLIRYENEEAVDDSQLPKDRFSAERLKGVDSTLKIQPAELGDSAVYLCASSFRTITYEQYFGPGTRLTVT.

This clone is a singleton in its sample. The chain recombines TRBV5-6 with TRBJ1-2, with a possible D match to TRBD1 (5 bases). The CDR3 length is 14 residues. Germline values: CDR1 SGHDT, CDR2 YYEEEE. Trimming cost V 2 bases and J 3 bases, with 11 bases left between them. The CDR3 here is CASSFWGRDYGYTF. CDR3 DNA sequence: TGTGCCAGCAGCTTCTGGGGCAGGGACTATGGCTACACCTTC.

This chain uses TRBV4-3 with TRBJ2-4, with D possibly being TRBD1 (6 bases). Trimming took 1 base from V and 2 from J, leaving 12 bases between them. The CDR3 is 16 residues long. Germline assignment: CDR1 LGHNA and CDR2 YSLEER. The CDR3, as DNA: TGCGCCAGCAGCCAAGTTTGGGGGCGGCCCAAAAACATTCAGTACTTC. The encoded protein is CASSQVWGRPKNIQYF.

The chain joins TRBV15 to TRBJ2-5; 9 nucleotides agree with TRBD2. CDR1 and CDR2 from the germline V gene are LNHNV and YYDKDF (reference sequence). Unmatched junction bases numbered 10, after V lost 6 bases and J lost 5 bases. This CDR3 has 15 amino acids. Written as DNA, the CDR3 is TGTGCCACCAGAGTGCGGGAGGGCTTCTGGGAGACCCAGTACTTC. Translating gives CATRVREGFWETQYF.

V usage is TRBV18 and J usage is TRBJ1-5; 9 nucleotides align to TRBD1. Per germline, CDR1 KGHSH and CDR2 LQKENI. With V trimmed by 6 bases and J by 5 bases, 8 bases remained unmatched. This CDR3 contains 15 residues. CDR3 nucleotides: TGTGCCAGCTCGACCGGGACAGGGACGTATCAGCCCCAGCATTTT. Protein sequence: CASSTGTGTYQPQHF.

The chain is built from TRBV5-1 and TRBJ2-2, with D possibly being TRBD1 (5 bases). This CDR3 has 15 amino acids. Trimming removed 0 bases at V and 4 bases at J, with 10 bases between. Per the germline V gene, CDR1 is SGHRS and CDR2 is YFSETQ. CDR3 bases: TGCGCCAGCAGCTTGGTGGCGGACACCACCGGGGAGCTGTTTTTT. Protein: CASSLVADTTGELFF.

The V call is TRBV7-8, the J call TRBJ2-1, with TRBD1 identical over 8 bases. Germline V gene sequence: CDR1 SGHVS, CDR2 FQNEAQ. The CDR3 runs to 15 residues. V trimming: 5 bases; J trimming: 2 bases; junction bases outside the gene matches: 5. This chain's CDR3 is CASSLGTGTYNEQFF. For the CDR3, the DNA is TGTGCCAGCAGCCTTGGGACAGGTACCTACAATGAGCAGTTCTTC.

This chain uses TRBV5-1 with TRBJ2-1; TRBD2 matches 10 bases. CDR3 length equals 16 residues. Trimming at V came to 3 bases and at J to 4 bases, leaving 7 bases not matched to a gene. Germline-derived CDR1 and CDR2 are SGHRS and YFSETQ. CDR3 sequence (DNA): TGCGCCAGCAGCTACTCTAGCGGGAGCCCTTACAATGAGCAGTTCTTC. Its protein product is CASSYSSGSPYNEQFF.

The V and J genes are TRBV11-1 and TRBJ1-3, with unresolved D. Germline loops: CDR1 SGHAT, CDR2 FQDESV (reference sequence). Between the trimmed V and J ends, which lost 5 bases and 1 base, there was a span of 15 bases. This CDR3 spans 16 amino acids. The CDR3 reads CASSPPGVASGNTIYF. CDR3 coding DNA: TGTGCCAGCAGCCCACCCGGAGTTGCTTCTGGAAACACCATATATTTT.

CDR3 sequence: CASRRGGTAEAFF. The DNA for the CDR3 is TGTGCCAGTAGACGGGGCGGGACAGCCGAAGCTTTCTTT. The chain uses TRBV19 and TRBJ1-1; the match to TRBD1 covers 7 bases. The CDR3 runs to 13 residues. V dropped 6 bases and J dropped 8; count of bases not matched to a gene: 9. Germline lookup yields CDR1 LNHDA and CDR2 SQIVND (reference sequence).

This clone has only one observation. The chain couples TRBV6-1 to TRBJ2-1, with D possibly TRBD2 on 6 matching bases. This CDR3 contains 15 residues. Trimming pared 7 bases from V and 5 bases from J, leaving 18 bases between. CDR1 is MNHNS and CDR2 is SASEGT in the germline V gene. The CDR3 DNA is TGTGCCAGCACCCGCGGCCCGGGGGAAAACAATGAGCAGTTCTTC. Amino acids: CASTRGPGENNEQFF.

This clone occurred once. The genes are TRBV7-5 and TRBJ1-2; TRBD1 is the table's D call and was not checked against the DNA. TRBV7-5 is a pseudogene segment. The CDR3 has 13 amino acids. The CDR3 region is CASSAGQGYGYTF. The DNA of the CDR3 is TGTGCCAGCAGCGCGGGACAGGGATATGGCTACACCTTC.